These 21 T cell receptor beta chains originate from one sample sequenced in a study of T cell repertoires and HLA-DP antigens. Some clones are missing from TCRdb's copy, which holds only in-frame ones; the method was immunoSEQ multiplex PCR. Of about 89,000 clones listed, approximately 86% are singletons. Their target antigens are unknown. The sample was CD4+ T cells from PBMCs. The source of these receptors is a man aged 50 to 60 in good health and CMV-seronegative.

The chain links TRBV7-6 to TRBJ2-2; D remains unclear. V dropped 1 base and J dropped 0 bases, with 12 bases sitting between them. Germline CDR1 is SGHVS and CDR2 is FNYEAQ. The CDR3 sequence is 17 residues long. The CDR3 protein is CASSLDRRNANTGELFF. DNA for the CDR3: TGTGCCAGCAGCTTAGACAGACGGAACGCGAACACCGGGGAGCTGTTTTTT.

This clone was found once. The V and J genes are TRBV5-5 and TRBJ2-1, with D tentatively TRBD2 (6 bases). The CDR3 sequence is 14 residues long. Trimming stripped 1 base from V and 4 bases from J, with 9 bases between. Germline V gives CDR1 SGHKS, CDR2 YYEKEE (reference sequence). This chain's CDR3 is CASSLLAGYNEQFF. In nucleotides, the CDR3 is TGTGCCAGCAGCTTGTTGGCGGGATACAATGAGCAGTTCTTC.

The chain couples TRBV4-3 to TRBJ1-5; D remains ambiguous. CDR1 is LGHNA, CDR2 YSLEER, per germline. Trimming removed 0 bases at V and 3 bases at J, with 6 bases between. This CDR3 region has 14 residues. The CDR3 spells CASSQDRVNQPQHF. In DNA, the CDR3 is TGCGCCAGCAGCCAAGATAGGGTCAATCAGCCCCAGCATTTT.

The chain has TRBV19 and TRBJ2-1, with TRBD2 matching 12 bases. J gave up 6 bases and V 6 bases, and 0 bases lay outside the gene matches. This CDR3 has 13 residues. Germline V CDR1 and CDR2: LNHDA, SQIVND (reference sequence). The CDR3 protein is CASRGLAGNEQFF. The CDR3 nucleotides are TGTGCCAGTAGGGGACTAGCGGGCAATGAGCAGTTCTTC.

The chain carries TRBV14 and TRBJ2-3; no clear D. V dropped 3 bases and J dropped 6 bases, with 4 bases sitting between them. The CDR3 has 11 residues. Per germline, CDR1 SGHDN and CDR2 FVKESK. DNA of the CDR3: TGTGCCAGCAGCCAGTCGGATACGCAGTATTTT. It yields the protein CASSQSDTQYF.

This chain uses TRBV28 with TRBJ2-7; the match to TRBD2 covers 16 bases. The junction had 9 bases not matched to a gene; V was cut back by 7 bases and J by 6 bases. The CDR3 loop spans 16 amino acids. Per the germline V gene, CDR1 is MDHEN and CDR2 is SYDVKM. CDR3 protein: CASTPGLAGGQREQYF. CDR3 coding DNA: TGTGCCAGCACCCCGGGACTAGCGGGAGGGCAGCGCGAGCAGTACTTC.

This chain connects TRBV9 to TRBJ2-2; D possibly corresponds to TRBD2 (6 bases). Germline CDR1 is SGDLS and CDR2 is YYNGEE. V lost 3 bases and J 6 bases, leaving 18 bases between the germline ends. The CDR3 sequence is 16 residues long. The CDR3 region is CASSALGGGDAGELFF. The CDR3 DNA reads TGTGCCAGCAGCGCCCTCGGGGGAGGTGACGCCGGGGAGCTGTTTTTT.

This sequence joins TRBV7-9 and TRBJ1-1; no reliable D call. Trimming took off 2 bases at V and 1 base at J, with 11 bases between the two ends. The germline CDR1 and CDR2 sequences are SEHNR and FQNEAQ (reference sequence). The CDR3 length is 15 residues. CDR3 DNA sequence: TGTGCCAGCAGCTTAACCCCCCAGGAGAACACTGAAGCTTTCTTT. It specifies CASSLTPQENTEAFF.

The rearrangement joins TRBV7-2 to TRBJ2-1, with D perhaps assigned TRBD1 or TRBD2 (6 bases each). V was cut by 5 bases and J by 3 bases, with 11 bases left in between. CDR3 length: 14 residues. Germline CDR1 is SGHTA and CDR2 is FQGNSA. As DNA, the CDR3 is TGTGCCAGCAGCGTCGGAGGGGGCTACAATGAGCAGTTCTTC. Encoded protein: CASSVGGGYNEQFF.

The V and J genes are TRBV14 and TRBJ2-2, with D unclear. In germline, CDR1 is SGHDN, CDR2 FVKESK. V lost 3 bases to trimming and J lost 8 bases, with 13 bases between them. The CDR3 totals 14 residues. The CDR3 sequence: CASSHPGPRGELFF. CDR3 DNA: TGTGCCAGCAGCCACCCGGGCCCCAGGGGGGAGCTGTTTTTT. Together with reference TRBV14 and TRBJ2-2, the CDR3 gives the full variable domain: EAGVTQFPSHSVIEKGQTVTLRCDPISGHDNLYWYRRVMGKEIKFLLHFVKESKQDESGMPNNRFLAERTGGTYSTLKVQPAELEDSGVYFCASSHPGPRGELFFGEGSRLTVL.

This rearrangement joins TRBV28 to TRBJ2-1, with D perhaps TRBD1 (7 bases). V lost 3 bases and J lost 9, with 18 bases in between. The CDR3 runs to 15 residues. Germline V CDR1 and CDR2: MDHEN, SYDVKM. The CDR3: CASSLRDSISGEQFF. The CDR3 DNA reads TGTGCCAGCAGTTTGCGGGACAGCATTTCGGGTGAGCAGTTCTTC. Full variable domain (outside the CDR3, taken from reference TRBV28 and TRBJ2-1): DVKVTQSSRYLVKRTGEKVFLECVQDMDHENMFWYRQDPGLGLRLIYFSYDVKMKEKGDIPEGYSVSREKKERFSLILESASTNQTSMYLCASSLRDSISGEQFFGPGTRLTVL.

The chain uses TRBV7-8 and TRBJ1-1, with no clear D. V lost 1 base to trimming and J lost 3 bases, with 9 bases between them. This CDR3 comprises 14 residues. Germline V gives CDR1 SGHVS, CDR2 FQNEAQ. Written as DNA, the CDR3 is TGTGCCAGCAGCTTAGACGAACATCACACTGAAGCTTTCTTT. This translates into CASSLDEHHTEAFF.

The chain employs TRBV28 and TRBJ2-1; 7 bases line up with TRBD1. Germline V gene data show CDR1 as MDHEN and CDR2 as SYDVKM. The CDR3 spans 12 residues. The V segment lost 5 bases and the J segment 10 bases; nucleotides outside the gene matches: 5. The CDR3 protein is CASSQTGSEQFF. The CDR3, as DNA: TGTGCCAGCAGTCAGACAGGGAGCGAGCAGTTCTTC.

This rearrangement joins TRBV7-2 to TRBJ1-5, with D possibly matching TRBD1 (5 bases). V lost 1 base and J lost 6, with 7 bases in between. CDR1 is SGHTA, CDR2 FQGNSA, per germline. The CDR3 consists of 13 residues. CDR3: CASSLVGGQPQHF. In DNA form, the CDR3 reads TGTGCCAGCAGCTTAGTTGGGGGTCAGCCCCAGCATTTT. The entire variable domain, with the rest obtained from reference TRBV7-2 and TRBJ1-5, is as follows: GAGVSQSPSNKVTEKGKDVELRCDPISGHTALYWYRQSLGQGLEFLIYFQGNSAPDKSGLPSDRFSAERTGGSVSTLTIQRTQQEDSAVYLCASSLVGGQPQHFGDGTRLSIL.

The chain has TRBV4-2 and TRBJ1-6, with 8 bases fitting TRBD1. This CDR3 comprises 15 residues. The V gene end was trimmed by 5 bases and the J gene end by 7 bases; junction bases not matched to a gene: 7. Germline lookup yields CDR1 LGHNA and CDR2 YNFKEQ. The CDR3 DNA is TGTGCCAGCAGCTCCCAGGGACAGGAGAATTCACCCCTCCACTTT. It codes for CASSSQGQENSPLHF.

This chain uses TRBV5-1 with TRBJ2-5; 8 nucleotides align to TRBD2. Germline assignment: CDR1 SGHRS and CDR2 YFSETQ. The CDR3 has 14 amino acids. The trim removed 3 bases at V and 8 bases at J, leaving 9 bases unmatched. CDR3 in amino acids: CASSSSLAAATQYF. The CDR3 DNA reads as TGCGCCAGCAGCTCCTCACTAGCGGCAGCCACCCAGTACTTC. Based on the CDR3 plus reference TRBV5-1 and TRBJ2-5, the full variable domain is KAGVTQTPRYLIKTRGQQVTLSCSPISGHRSVSWYQQTPGQGLQFLFEYFSETQRNKGNFPGRFSGRQFSNSRSEMNVSTLELGDSALYLCASSSSLAAATQYFGPGTRLLVL.

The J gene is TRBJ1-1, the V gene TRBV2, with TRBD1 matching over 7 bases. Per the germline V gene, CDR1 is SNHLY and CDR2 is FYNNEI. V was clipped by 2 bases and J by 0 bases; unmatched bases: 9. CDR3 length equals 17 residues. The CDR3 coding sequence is TGTGCCAGCAGTGAAAGGGGGCAGAGTCAAATGAACACTGAAGCTTTCTTT. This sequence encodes CASSERGQSQMNTEAFF.

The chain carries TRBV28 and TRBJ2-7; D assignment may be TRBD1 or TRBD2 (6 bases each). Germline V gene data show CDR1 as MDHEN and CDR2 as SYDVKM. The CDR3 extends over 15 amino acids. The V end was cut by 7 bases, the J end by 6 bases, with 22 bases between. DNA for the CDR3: TGTGCCAGCACCACCCCGGTCCGGGGGCCAAGCGAGCAGTACTTC. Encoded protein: CASTTPVRGPSEQYF.

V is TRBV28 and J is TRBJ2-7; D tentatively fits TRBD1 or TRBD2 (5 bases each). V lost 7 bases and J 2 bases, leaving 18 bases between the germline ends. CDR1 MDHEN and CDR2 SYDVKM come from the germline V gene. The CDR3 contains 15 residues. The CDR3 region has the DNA TGTGCCAGCATCACGATGGGGGTCCTGCCCTACGAGCAGTACTTC. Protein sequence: CASITMGVLPYEQYF.

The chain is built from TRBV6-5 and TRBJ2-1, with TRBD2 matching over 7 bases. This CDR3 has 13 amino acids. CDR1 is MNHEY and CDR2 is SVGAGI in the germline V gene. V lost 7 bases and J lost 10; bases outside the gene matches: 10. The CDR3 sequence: CASTSGGPSEQFF. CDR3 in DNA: TGTGCCAGCACTTCGGGGGGTCCATCGGAGCAGTTCTTC.

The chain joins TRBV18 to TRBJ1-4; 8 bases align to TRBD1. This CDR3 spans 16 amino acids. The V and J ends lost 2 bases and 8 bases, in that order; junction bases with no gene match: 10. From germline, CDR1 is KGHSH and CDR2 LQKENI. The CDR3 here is CASSPSNRGYREKLFF. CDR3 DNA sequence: TGTGCCAGCTCACCATCGAACAGGGGGTATCGGGAAAAACTGTTTTTT.